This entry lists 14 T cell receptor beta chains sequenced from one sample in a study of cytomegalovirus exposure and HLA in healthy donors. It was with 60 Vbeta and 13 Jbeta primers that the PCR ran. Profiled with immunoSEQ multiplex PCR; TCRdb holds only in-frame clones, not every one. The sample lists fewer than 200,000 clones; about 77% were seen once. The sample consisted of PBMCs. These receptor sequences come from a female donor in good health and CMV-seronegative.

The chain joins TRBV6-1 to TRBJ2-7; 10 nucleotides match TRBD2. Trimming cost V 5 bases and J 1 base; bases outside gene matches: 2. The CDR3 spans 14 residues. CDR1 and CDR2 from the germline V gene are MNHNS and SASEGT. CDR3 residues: CASSLAGASYEQYF. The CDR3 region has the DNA TGTGCCAGCAGTCTAGCGGGGGCTTCCTACGAGCAGTACTTC.

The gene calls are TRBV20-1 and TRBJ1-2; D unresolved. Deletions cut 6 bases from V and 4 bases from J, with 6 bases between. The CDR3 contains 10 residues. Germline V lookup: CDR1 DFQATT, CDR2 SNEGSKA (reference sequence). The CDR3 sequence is CSAYSYGYTF. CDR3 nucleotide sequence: TGCAGTGCGTACAGCTATGGCTACACCTTC.

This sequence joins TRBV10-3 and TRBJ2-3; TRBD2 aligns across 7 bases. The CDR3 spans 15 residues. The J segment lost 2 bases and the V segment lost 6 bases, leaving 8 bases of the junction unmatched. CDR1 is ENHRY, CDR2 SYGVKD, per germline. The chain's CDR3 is CAISGDYLITDTQYF. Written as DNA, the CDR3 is TGTGCCATCAGCGGGGACTACCTAATCACAGATACGCAGTATTTT.

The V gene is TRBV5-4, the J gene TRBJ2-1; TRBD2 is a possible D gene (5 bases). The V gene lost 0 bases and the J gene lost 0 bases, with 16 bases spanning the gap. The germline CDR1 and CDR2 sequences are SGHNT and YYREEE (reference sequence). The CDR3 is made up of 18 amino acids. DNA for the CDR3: TGTGCCAGCAGCTTGGCCGGGGTTAACCCGAGCTCCTACAATGAGCAGTTCTTC. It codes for CASSLAGVNPSSYNEQFF.

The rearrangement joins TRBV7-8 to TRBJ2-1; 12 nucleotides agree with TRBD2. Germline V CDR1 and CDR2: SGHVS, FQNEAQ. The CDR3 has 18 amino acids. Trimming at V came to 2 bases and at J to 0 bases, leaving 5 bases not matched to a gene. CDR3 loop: CASSLSLAGGFSYNEQFF. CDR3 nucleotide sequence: TGTGCCAGCAGCTTATCCCTAGCGGGAGGGTTCTCCTACAATGAGCAGTTCTTC.

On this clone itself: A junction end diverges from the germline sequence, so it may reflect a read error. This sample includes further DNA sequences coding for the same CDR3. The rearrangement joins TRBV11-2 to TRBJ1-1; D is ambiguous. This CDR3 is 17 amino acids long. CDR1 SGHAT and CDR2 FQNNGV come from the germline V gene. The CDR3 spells CASSLGGFGRVNTEAFF. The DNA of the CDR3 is TGTGCCAGCAGCTTAGGAGGGTTTGGTAGGGTGAACACTGAGGCTTTCTTT.

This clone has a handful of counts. In DNA, the CDR3 is TGCGCCAGCAGCTTGGGTGCGGGACAGTACAATGAGCAGTTCTTC. It specifies CASSLGAGQYNEQFF. The chain is built from TRBV5-1 and TRBJ2-1, with D possibly TRBD1 on 7 matching bases. Germline V gene lookup returns CDR1 SGHRS and CDR2 YFSETQ. Trimming took off 0 bases at V and 4 bases at J, with 11 bases between the two ends. The CDR3 contains 15 residues.

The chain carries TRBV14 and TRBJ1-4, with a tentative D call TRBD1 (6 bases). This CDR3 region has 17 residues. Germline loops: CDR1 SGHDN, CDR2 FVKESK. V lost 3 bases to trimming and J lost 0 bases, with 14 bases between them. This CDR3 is CASSQLQGITTNEKLFF. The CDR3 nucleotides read TGTGCCAGCAGCCAGTTACAGGGAATTACAACTAATGAAAAACTGTTTTTT.

CDR3 in DNA: TGCGCCAGCATTACAGGCTACGAGCAGTACTTC. It is translated as CASITGYEQYF. The V and J genes are TRBV10-2 and TRBJ2-7; a possible D gene is TRBD1 (5 bases). The germline V gene has CDR1 WSHSY and CDR2 SAAADI. Trimming pared 7 bases from V and 3 bases from J, leaving 7 bases between. This CDR3 has 11 residues.

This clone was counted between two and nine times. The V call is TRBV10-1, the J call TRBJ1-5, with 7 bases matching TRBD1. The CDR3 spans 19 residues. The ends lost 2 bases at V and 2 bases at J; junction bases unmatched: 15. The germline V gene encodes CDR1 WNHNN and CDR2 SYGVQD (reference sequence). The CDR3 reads CASSEEEGQTPWGNQPQHF. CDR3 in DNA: TGCGCCAGCAGTGAGGAGGAGGGACAGACCCCATGGGGCAATCAGCCCCAGCATTTT.

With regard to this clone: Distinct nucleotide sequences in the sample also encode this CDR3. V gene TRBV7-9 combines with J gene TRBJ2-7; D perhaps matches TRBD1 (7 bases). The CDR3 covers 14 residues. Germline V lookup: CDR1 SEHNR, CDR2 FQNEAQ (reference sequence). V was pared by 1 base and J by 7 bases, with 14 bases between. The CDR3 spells CASSLVGQGGEQYF. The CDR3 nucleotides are TGTGCCAGCAGCTTAGTCGGGCAGGGGGGAGAGCAGTACTTC. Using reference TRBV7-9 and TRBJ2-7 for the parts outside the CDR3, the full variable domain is DTGVSQNPRHKITKRGQNVTFRCDPISEHNRLYWYRQTLGQGPEFLTYFQNEAQLEKSRLLSDRFSAERPKGSFSTLEIQRTEQGDSAMYLCASSLVGQGGEQYFGPGTRLTVT.

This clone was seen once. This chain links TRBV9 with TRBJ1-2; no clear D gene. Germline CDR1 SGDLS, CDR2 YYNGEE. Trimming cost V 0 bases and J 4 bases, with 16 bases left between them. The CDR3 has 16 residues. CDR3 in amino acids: CASSVDSTGTRYGYTF. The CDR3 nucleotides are TGTGCCAGCAGCGTAGATTCCACGGGAACCCGCTATGGCTACACCTTC.

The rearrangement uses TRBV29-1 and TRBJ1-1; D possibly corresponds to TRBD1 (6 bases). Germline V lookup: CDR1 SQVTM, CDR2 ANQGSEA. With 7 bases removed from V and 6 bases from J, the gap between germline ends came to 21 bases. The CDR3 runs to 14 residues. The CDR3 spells CSGTQGIERAEAFF. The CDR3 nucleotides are TGCAGCGGTACACAGGGAATCGAACGCGCTGAAGCTTTCTTT.

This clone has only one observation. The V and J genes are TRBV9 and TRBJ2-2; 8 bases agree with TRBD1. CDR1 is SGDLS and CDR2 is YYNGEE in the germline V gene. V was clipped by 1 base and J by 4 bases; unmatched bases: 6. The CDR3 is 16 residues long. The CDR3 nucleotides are TGTGCCAGCAGCGTATCAGGGACAGGCGGCACCGGGGAGCTGTTTTTT. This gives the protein CASSVSGTGGTGELFF.